This T cell receptor (beta chain) was retrieved from a study of beta chain features in type 1 diabetes. The sequenced template was cDNA made from the entire isolated RNA. Profiling relied on immunoSEQ multiplex PCR, and the TCRdb table lists in-frame clones only, not all of them. The sample lists roughly 300,000 clones; around 7.6% were seen once. CDR3 length: 15 residues. V gave up 2 bases and J gave up 3 bases, with 14 bases separating them. CDR1 is MNHEY, CDR2 SMNVEV, per germline (reference sequence). The source is a young woman in good health. This rearrangement joins TRBV27 to TRBJ2-7; a weak D match, TRBD2 (7 bases). Sequenced sample: central memory CD4+ T cells from blood. This CDR3 is CASSLKGGAFYEQYF. The CDR3, as DNA: TGTGCCAGCAGTTTAAAAGGGGGGGCATTCTACGAGCAGTACTTC.